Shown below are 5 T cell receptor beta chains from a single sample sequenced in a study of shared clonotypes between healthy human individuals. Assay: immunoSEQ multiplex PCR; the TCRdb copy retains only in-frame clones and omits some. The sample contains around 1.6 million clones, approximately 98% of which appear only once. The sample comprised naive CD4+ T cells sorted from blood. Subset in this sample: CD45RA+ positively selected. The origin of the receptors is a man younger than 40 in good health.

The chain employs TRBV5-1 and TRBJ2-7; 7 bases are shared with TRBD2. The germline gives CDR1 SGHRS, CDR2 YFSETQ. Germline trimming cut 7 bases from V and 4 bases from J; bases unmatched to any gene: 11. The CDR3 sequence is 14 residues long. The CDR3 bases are TGCGCCAGCGGATCTAGCGGAACTAATTACGAGCAGTACTTC. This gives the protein CASGSSGTNYEQYF.

CDR3 protein: CASSWAPGQTITGELFF. CDR3 coding DNA: TGCGCCAGCAGCTGGGCTCCGGGACAGACAATCACCGGGGAGCTGTTTTTT. The chain has TRBV5-1 and TRBJ2-2; 7 bases agree with TRBD1. Germline V gene lookup returns CDR1 SGHRS and CDR2 YFSETQ. This CDR3 contains 17 residues. The junction had 12 bases not matched to a gene; V was cut back by 3 bases and J by 4 bases.

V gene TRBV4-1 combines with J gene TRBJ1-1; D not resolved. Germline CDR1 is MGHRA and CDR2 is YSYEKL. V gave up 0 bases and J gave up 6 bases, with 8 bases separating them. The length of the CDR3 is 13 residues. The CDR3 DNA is TGCGCCAGCAGCCAAGATGCTCCGCCTGAAGCTTTCTTT. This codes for CASSQDAPPEAFF.

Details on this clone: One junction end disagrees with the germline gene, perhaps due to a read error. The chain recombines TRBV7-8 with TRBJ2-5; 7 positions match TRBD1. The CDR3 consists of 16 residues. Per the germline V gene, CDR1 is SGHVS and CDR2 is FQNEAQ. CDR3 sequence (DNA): TGTGCCAGCAGCCCATTATACAGGGGCGACCAGGAGACCCAGTACTTC. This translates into CASSPLYRGDQETQYF.

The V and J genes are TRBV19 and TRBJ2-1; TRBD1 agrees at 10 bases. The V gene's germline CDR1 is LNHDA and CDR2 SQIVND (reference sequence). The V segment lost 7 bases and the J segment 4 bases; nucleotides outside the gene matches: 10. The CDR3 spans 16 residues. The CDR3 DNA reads TGTGCCAGTACCCCAAAATCGGGACAGGGGTACAATGAGCAGTTCTTC. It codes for CASTPKSGQGYNEQFF.